One and the same sample provided the 14 T cell receptor beta chains below, sequenced in a study of blood T cell repertoires in COVID-19. Generated by immunoSEQ multiplex PCR, the TCRdb table keeps only in-frame clones and is missing some. Here the sample spans about 240,000 clones, around 86% being singletons. Sequencing used peripheral blood. The receptors here all came from a woman aged 25 to 45 who had recovered from COVID-19.

This chain links TRBV4-3 with TRBJ2-5, with 12 bases that match TRBD2. There are 17 residues in the CDR3. Losses at the gene ends were 4 bases for V and 5 bases for J; bases not matched to a gene: 11. Germline V gene sequence: CDR1 LGHNA, CDR2 YSLEER. The CDR3 region is CASSPRAASGGGETQYF. DNA of the CDR3: TGCGCCAGCAGCCCGCGAGCGGCTAGCGGGGGGGGTGAGACCCAGTACTTC.

This chain uses TRBV6-2 or TRBV6-3 with TRBJ2-2, with D unclear. V was clipped by 2 bases and J by 0 bases, with 13 bases between them. CDR3 length: 17 residues. Germline CDR1 and CDR2: MNHEY and SVGEGT. The CDR3 DNA is TGTGCCAGCAGTTACCCCACATATGAGGCGAACACCGGGGAGCTGTTTTTT. It is translated as CASSYPTYEANTGELFF.

This chain joins TRBV19 and TRBJ1-1; 8 bases align to TRBD1. V was pared by 3 bases and J by 5 bases, with 5 bases of the junction left unmatched. Germline CDR1 LNHDA, CDR2 SQIVND (reference sequence). This CDR3 is built from 14 residues. The CDR3 sequence is CASSIDRGGTEAFF. The CDR3 DNA reads TGTGCCAGTAGTATCGACAGGGGCGGTACTGAAGCTTTCTTT.

The rearrangement links TRBV6-5 to TRBJ2-3; perhaps TRBD2 as D (7 bases). Trimming pared 2 bases from V and 0 bases from J, leaving 12 bases between. Germline CDR1 reads MNHEY; CDR2 reads SVGAGI. This CDR3 contains 16 residues. This CDR3 reads CASSYTAGASTDTQYF. As DNA, the CDR3 is TGTGCCAGCAGTTACACCGCGGGGGCTAGCACAGATACGCAGTATTTT.

This clone was seen a single time. This chain connects TRBV7-9 to TRBJ2-3, with 11 positions matching TRBD2. Per germline, CDR1 SEHNR and CDR2 FQNEAQ (reference sequence). The CDR3 has 15 residues. V was clipped by 5 bases and J by 2 bases; unmatched bases: 3. The CDR3, as DNA: TGTGCCAGCAGCGGTAGCGGGGGGGACACAGATACGCAGTATTTT. This translates into CASSGSGGDTDTQYF. Full variable domain (outside the CDR3, taken from reference TRBV7-9 and TRBJ2-3): DTGVSQNPRHKITKRGQNVTFRCDPISEHNRLYWYRQTLGQGPEFLTYFQNEAQLEKSRLLSDRFSAERPKGSFSTLEIQRTEQGDSAMYLCASSGSGGDTDTQYFGPGTRLTVL.

This sequence joins TRBV27 and TRBJ2-7, with a possible D match to TRBD1 (6 bases). The germline gives CDR1 MNHEY, CDR2 SMNVEV (reference sequence). V dropped 3 bases and J dropped 5 bases, with 23 bases sitting between them. This CDR3 comprises 17 residues. The CDR3 sequence is CASSLRPTQGTGNEQYF. The CDR3 DNA is TGTGCCAGCAGTTTGAGACCCACACAGGGAACAGGAAACGAGCAGTACTTC.

CDR3 DNA: TGTGCCAGCAGCCCCCCCGACAGGGGATACACTGAAGCTTTCTTT. Its protein is CASSPPDRGYTEAFF. This chain connects TRBV7-9 to TRBJ1-1, with 8 positions matching TRBD1. This CDR3 comprises 15 residues. Germline values: CDR1 SEHNR, CDR2 FQNEAQ (reference sequence). Trimming took 5 bases from V and 3 from J; bases not matched to a gene: 8.

This clone has just one count. The chain employs TRBV11-2 and TRBJ1-6, with D hard to call. This CDR3 comprises 15 residues. The germline gives CDR1 SGHAT, CDR2 FQNNGV. Trimming pared 0 bases from V and 3 bases from J, leaving 6 bases between. CDR3 coding DNA: TGTGCCAGCAGCTTAGATGAGTTCTATAATTCACCCCTCCACTTT. Translation: CASSLDEFYNSPLHF.

This clone was seen only once. The rearrangement joins TRBV19 to TRBJ2-2, with 8 bases fitting TRBD2. CDR3 length: 15 amino acids. From germline, CDR1 is LNHDA and CDR2 SQIVND (reference sequence). The V segment lost 6 bases and the J segment 4 bases; nucleotides outside the gene matches: 7. CDR3 nucleotides: TGTGCCAGTAGCCGCGGGGGGACGGGCACCGGGGAGCTGTTTTTT. Translation: CASSRGGTGTGELFF.

The chain recombines TRBV4-3 with TRBJ1-1; TRBD1 agrees at 7 bases. V gave up 1 base and J gave up 4 bases; unmatched junction bases: 6. The CDR3 spans 15 residues. CDR1 LGHNA and CDR2 YSLEER come from the germline V gene. The CDR3 DNA reads as TGCGCCAGCAGCCAAGCGACAGGGAGGATCACTGAAGCTTTCTTT. Translation: CASSQATGRITEAFF.

This clone came up once. The rearrangement links TRBV27 to TRBJ2-7; D is perhaps TRBD1 (6 bases). Deletions cut 5 bases from V and 4 bases from J, with 21 bases between. CDR3 length: 16 amino acids. Germline-derived CDR1 and CDR2 are MNHEY and SMNVEV (reference sequence). The CDR3: CASSPLLGQLNYEQYF. DNA for the CDR3: TGTGCCAGCAGTCCCCTACTCGGACAGCTGAATTACGAGCAGTACTTC.

This chain connects TRBV6-5 to TRBJ1-4, with D hard to call. Trimming left V 8 bases short and J 0 bases short, with 4 bases between. CDR3 length equals 12 residues. Germline V gene sequence: CDR1 MNHEY, CDR2 SVGAGI. CDR3 in amino acids: CASLATNEKLFF. Written as DNA, the CDR3 is TGTGCCAGCCTTGCAACTAATGAAAAACTGTTTTTT.

The chain joins TRBV6-5 to TRBJ1-4; unclear D gene. Germline CDR1 and CDR2: MNHEY and SVGAGI. The V end lost 2 bases, the J end lost 5 bases, and 9 bases lay between the germline ends. This CDR3 has 14 residues. This CDR3 reads CASSYTRTNEKLFF. Written as DNA, the CDR3 is TGTGCCAGCAGTTACACCCGAACAAATGAAAAACTGTTTTTT.

The chain combines TRBV30 with TRBJ1-1, with a tentative D call TRBD1 (6 bases). The ends were cut back, 5 bases at V and 7 bases at J, with 14 bases in the middle. The CDR3 is 12 residues long. Germline V gene sequence: CDR1 GTSNPN, CDR2 SVGIG (reference sequence). DNA for the CDR3: TGTGCCTGGGGGATTGGGGGCGGTGAAGCTTTCTTT. This encodes CAWGIGGGEAFF. The entire variable domain, with the rest obtained from reference TRBV30 and TRBJ1-1, is as follows: SQTIHQWPATLVQPVGSPLSLECTVEGTSNPNLYWYRQAAGRGLQLLFYSVGIGQISSEVPQNLSASRPQDRQFILSSKKLLLSDSGFYLCAWGIGGGEAFFGQGTRLTVV.